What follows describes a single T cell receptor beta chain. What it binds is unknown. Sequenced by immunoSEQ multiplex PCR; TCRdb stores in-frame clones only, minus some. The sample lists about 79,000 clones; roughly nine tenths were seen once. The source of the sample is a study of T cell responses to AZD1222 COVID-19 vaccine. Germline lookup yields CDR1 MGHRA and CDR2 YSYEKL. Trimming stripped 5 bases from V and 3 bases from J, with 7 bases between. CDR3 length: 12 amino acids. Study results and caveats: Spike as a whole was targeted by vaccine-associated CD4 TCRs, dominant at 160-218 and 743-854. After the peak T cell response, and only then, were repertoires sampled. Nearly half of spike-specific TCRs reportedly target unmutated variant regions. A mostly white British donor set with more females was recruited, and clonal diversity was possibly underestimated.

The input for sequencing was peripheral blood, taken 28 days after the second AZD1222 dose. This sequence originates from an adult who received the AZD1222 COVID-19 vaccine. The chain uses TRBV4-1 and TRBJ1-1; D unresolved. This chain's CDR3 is CASSSLDTEAFF. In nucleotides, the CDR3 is TGCGCCAGCAGCTCCCTCGACACTGAAGCTTTCTTT.